This T cell receptor (beta chain) was recovered during a study of blood T cells in healthy people across ages. The CDR3 spans 18 residues. CDR1 is LGHDT and CDR2 is YNNKEL in the germline V gene (reference sequence). Germline trimming cut 3 bases from V and 4 bases from J; bases unmatched to any gene: 9. There were at least 5 micrograms of total RNA extracted from every sample. A J-beta primer mix and a sample-barcoded 5' primer were used in a second PCR of about 7 to 12 cycles. Using its own MiXCR run on the 5' RACE reads, TCRdb lists one record per CDR3 protein. The sample shows fewer than 2,000,000 distinct CDR3 sequences, about 39% of them seen only once.

The rearrangement joins TRBV3-1 to TRBJ2-2, with 12 bases matching TRBD2. The material sequenced was blood. This TCR was recovered from a human donor in good health. The CDR3 coding sequence is TGTGCCAGCAGCCAGTTCCCCGGACTAGCGGGGATCACCGGGGAGCTGTTTTTT. It codes for CASSQFPGLAGITGELFF. Drawing the rest from reference TRBV3-1 and TRBJ2-2, the complete variable domain is DTAVSQTPKYLVTQMGNDKSIKCEQNLGHDTMYWYKQDSKKFLKIMFSYNNKELIINETVPNRFSPKSPDKAHLNLHINSLELGDSAVYFCASSQFPGLAGITGELFFGEGSRLTVL.